The 25 T cell receptor beta chains given below trace back to one sample, sequenced in a study of T cell responses to AZD1222 COVID-19 vaccine. Generated by immunoSEQ multiplex PCR, the TCRdb table keeps only in-frame clones and is missing some. The profile shows around 120,000 clones, around nine tenths of them singletons. The specimen comprised peripheral blood, sampled on day 0 of AZD1222 vaccination. Receptor source: an adult in good health.

CDR3 in DNA: TGTGCCAGCAGTTCGTCAGGGGTCTATGGCTACACCTTC. It translates to CASSSSGVYGYTF. This chain joins TRBV12-3 or TRBV12-4 and TRBJ1-2; tentatively, D is TRBD1 (6 bases). CDR3 length: 13 residues. Between the trimmed V and J ends, which lost 4 bases and 4 bases, there was a span of 10 bases.

The chain uses TRBV5-1 and TRBJ1-4; D is ambiguous. There are 13 residues in the CDR3. Germline CDR1 is SGHRS and CDR2 is YFSETQ. Trimming removed 0 bases at V and 7 bases at J, with 7 bases between. The DNA of the CDR3 is TGCGCCAGCAGCTTGGTCGCCGGTGAAAAACTGTTTTTT. Its translation: CASSLVAGEKLFF.

The J gene is TRBJ2-5, the V gene TRBV11-3; 10 bases align to TRBD2. From germline, CDR1 is SGHNT and CDR2 YENEEA. The CDR3 is made up of 14 amino acids. V dropped 8 bases and J dropped 4; count of bases not matched to a gene: 7. Here the CDR3 DNA reads TGTGCCAGCTCAAGCGGGGGGGCTGGAGAGACCCAGTACTTC. This translates into CASSSGGAGETQYF.

V usage is TRBV7-2 and J usage is TRBJ1-5; D is undetermined. The CDR3 has 15 amino acids. CDR1 SGHTA and CDR2 FQGNSA come from the germline V gene. V lost 1 base, J lost 1 base, and 8 bases lay in between. The CDR3 DNA sequence: TGTGCCAGCAGCTTAGTAGTACGGAGCAATCAGCCCCAGCATTTT. This translates into CASSLVVRSNQPQHF.

V is TRBV11-1 and J is TRBJ2-3, with TRBD2 matching over 10 bases. Germline lookup yields CDR1 SGHAT and CDR2 FQDESV (reference sequence). The length of the CDR3 is 14 residues. Germline trimming cut 7 bases from V and 7 bases from J; bases unmatched to any gene: 8. This CDR3 reads CASNPSGGANTQYF. As DNA, the CDR3 is TGTGCCAGCAACCCAAGCGGGGGGGCTAATACGCAGTATTTT. The complete variable domain, with remaining parts taken from reference TRBV11-1 and TRBJ2-3, reads EAEVAQSPRYKITEKSQAVAFWCDPISGHATLYWYRQILGQGPELLVQFQDESVVDDSQLPKDRFSAERLKGVDSTLKIQPAELGDSAMYLCASNPSGGANTQYFGPGTRLTVL.

The chain combines TRBV11-3 with TRBJ1-1, with a weak D call TRBD1 (6 bases). Germline CDR1 and CDR2: SGHNT and YENEEA. V shed 5 bases and J shed 7 bases, with 14 bases lying between them. CDR3 length: 13 amino acids. In nucleotides, the CDR3 is TGTGCCAGCAGCATCAGGGGTGGGGATGAAGCTTTCTTT. Its protein product is CASSIRGGDEAFF.

J is TRBJ1-1 and V is TRBV5-6; 7 bases fit TRBD1. The CDR3 has 14 amino acids. The V segment lost 5 bases and the J segment 1 base; nucleotides outside the gene matches: 5. Germline V gene lookup returns CDR1 SGHDT and CDR2 YYEEEE. CDR3 coding DNA: TGTGCCAGCAGGCAGACAGGGCGGAACACTGAAGCTTTCTTT. It translates to CASRQTGRNTEAFF.

The CDR3 DNA is TGCAGCGTTGAACGACAGTTTGGGGGAGAGACCCAGTACTTC. It encodes CSVERQFGGETQYF. The gene calls are TRBV29-1 and TRBJ2-5, with D possibly called TRBD1 or TRBD2 (5 bases each). The CDR3 runs 14 residues. Trimming removed 2 bases from V and 4 bases from J, with 14 bases in between. Germline V gives CDR1 SQVTM, CDR2 ANQGSEA.

The chain is built from TRBV7-8 and TRBJ2-7; 10 nucleotides line up with TRBD2. Germline V gives CDR1 SGHVS, CDR2 FQNEAQ. The CDR3 has 16 amino acids. V lost 6 bases and J lost 0; bases outside the gene matches: 8. CDR3 loop: CASSPRTSGYSYEQYF. The CDR3 bases are TGTGCCAGCAGTCCCAGGACTAGCGGTTACTCCTACGAGCAGTACTTC.

V usage is TRBV9 and J usage is TRBJ2-1; 7 nucleotides match TRBD2. The CDR3 covers 15 residues. Trimming at V came to 0 bases and at J to 3 bases, leaving 3 bases not matched to a gene. Germline V gene lookup returns CDR1 SGDLS and CDR2 YYNGEE. The CDR3 region is CASSVAGGYYNEQFF. Here the CDR3 DNA reads TGTGCCAGCAGCGTAGCGGGGGGATACTACAATGAGCAGTTCTTC. The full variable domain, with the rest looked up from reference TRBV9 and TRBJ2-1, is DSGVTQTPKHLITATGQRVTLRCSPRSGDLSVYWYQQSLDQGLQFLIQYYNGEERAKGNILERFSAQQFPDLHSELNLSSLELGDSALYFCASSVAGGYYNEQFFGPGTRLTVL.

The chain is built from TRBV7-3 and TRBJ1-2; tentative D call: TRBD1 (5 bases). The CDR3 spans 15 residues. V lost 5 bases and J lost 4, with 17 bases in between. Germline CDR1 reads SGHTA; CDR2 reads FQGTGA. This chain's CDR3 is CASSPRGGLSYGYTF. The CDR3 DNA reads TGTGCCAGCAGCCCCCGGGGGGGGTTGAGCTATGGCTACACCTTC.

The chain has TRBV30 and TRBJ1-2; tentatively, D is TRBD1 (5 bases). This CDR3 is built from 12 residues. Germline V gene data show CDR1 as GTSNPN and CDR2 as SVGIG (reference sequence). The germline V and J ends were trimmed by 0 bases and 8 bases, with 10 bases remaining between them. The CDR3 nucleotides are TGTGCCTGGAGTGTAATAGGGGAAGGCTACACCTTC. Its translation: CAWSVIGEGYTF.

The CDR3 region is CASSVVGIGNTEAFF. The CDR3, as DNA: TGTGCCAGCAGCGTAGTGGGGATAGGGAACACTGAAGCTTTCTTT. The chain carries TRBV9 and TRBJ1-1, with unresolved D. Germline CDR1 is SGDLS and CDR2 is YYNGEE. The CDR3 sequence is 15 residues long. Trimming cost V 0 bases and J 1 base, with 10 bases left between them.

V gene TRBV5-3 combines with J gene TRBJ1-6, with 7 positions matching TRBD1. TRBV5-3 is placed among ORFs of uncertain function. With V trimmed by 5 bases and J by 14 bases, 31 bases remained unmatched. The CDR3 length is 20 residues. The CDR3 region is CARRLRDRPHSKFGARSLHF. The CDR3 bases are TGTGCCAGAAGGCTAAGGGACAGACCACACAGTAAGTTCGGGGCAAGATCCCTCCACTTT.

The genes are TRBV30 and TRBJ2-7; the match to TRBD2 covers 7 bases. Unmatched junction bases numbered 4, after V lost 0 bases and J lost 2 bases. This CDR3 is 14 amino acids long. The germline V gene has CDR1 GTSNPN and CDR2 SVGIG (reference sequence). The CDR3: CAWSVMGGAYEQYF. Here the CDR3 DNA reads TGTGCCTGGAGTGTTATGGGGGGGGCCTACGAGCAGTACTTC.

The CDR3 DNA follows: TGTGCCAGTAGTTGGACAGGGGGTTCGGGAACTGAAGCTTTCTTT. Translated: CASSWTGGSGTEAFF. The genes are TRBV19 and TRBJ1-1, with 10 bases matching TRBD1. J gave up 5 bases and V 5 bases, and 8 bases lay outside the gene matches. The CDR3 consists of 15 residues. Germline V gene sequence: CDR1 LNHDA, CDR2 SQIVND (reference sequence).

The chain carries TRBV3-1 (or the pseudogene TRBV3-2) and TRBJ1-2; 10 bases are a match to TRBD1. The germline V gene encodes CDR1 LGHDT and CDR2 YNNKEL (reference sequence). J lost 6 bases, V lost 4 bases, and 5 bases had no gene match. This CDR3 has 14 amino acids. CDR3 nucleotide sequence: TGTGCCAGCAGCCTCGGACAGGGGGTAAATGGCTACACCTTC. Amino acid sequence: CASSLGQGVNGYTF.

The rearrangement uses TRBV11-2 and TRBJ2-7; D may be TRBD2 (6 bases). From germline, CDR1 is SGHAT and CDR2 FQNNGV. V was cut by 3 bases and J by 4 bases, with 16 bases left in between. There are 15 residues in the CDR3. The CDR3 region has the DNA TGTGCCAGCAGCTTTTGGGGTAGCGGATGGTACGAGCAGTACTTC. Its protein is CASSFWGSGWYEQYF.

The chain carries TRBV27 and TRBJ1-6; perhaps TRBD1 as D (5 bases). The CDR3 sequence is 19 residues long. Trimming removed 0 bases from V and 0 bases from J, with 15 bases in between. The germline V gene has CDR1 MNHEY and CDR2 SMNVEV (reference sequence). The chain's CDR3 is CASSLSTPGPFSYNSPLHF. CDR3 nucleotide sequence: TGTGCCAGCAGTTTATCCACCCCGGGGCCCTTCTCCTATAATTCACCCCTCCACTTT.

This chain uses TRBV9 with TRBJ2-1; unclear D gene. Trimming took 0 bases from V and 9 from J, leaving 13 bases between them. This CDR3 is built from 14 residues. Looked up from germline, CDR1 is SGDLS and CDR2 is YYNGEE. This CDR3 is CASSVDLPWGEQFF. The CDR3, as DNA: TGTGCCAGCAGCGTAGATCTCCCCTGGGGTGAGCAGTTCTTC.

The chain uses TRBV12-3 or TRBV12-4 and TRBJ1-1; D gene uncertain. The CDR3 totals 12 residues. V lost 7 bases and J 6 bases, leaving 12 bases between the germline ends. CDR3 DNA: TGTGCCAGCACCCCTAACCCCCCTGAAGCTTTCTTT. Encoded protein: CASTPNPPEAFF.

The chain recombines TRBV7-2 with TRBJ1-2; possibly TRBD1 for D (6 bases). The V end lost 4 bases, the J end lost 10 bases, and 10 bases lay between the germline ends. Germline V gives CDR1 SGHTA, CDR2 FQGNSA. The CDR3 has 11 residues. The CDR3 DNA sequence: TGTGCCAGCAGCTCTACAGGGAACTACACCTTC. Protein product: CASSSTGNYTF.

The rearrangement joins TRBV4-1 to TRBJ1-1; TRBD1 agrees at 7 bases. Germline-derived CDR1 and CDR2 are MGHRA and YSYEKL. The CDR3 is 16 residues long. After removal of 0 bases from V and 1 base from J, the junction contained 5 bases not matched to a gene. CDR3 coding DNA: TGCGCCAGCAGCCAAGAGCCGACAGGGAAGAACACTGAAGCTTTCTTT. This codes for CASSQEPTGKNTEAFF.

The rearrangement links TRBV5-1 to TRBJ1-4; D gene unclear. This CDR3 contains 16 residues. Germline loops: CDR1 SGHRS, CDR2 YFSETQ. The ends were cut back, 0 bases at V and 5 bases at J, with 14 bases in the middle. The CDR3 spells CASSLAPGKGNEKLFF. Written as DNA, the CDR3 is TGCGCCAGCAGCTTGGCCCCGGGGAAAGGCAATGAAAAACTGTTTTTT.

This chain connects TRBV5-1 to TRBJ2-2; TRBD1 agrees at 10 bases. The CDR3 runs 17 residues. V lost 7 bases to trimming and J lost 4 bases; unmatched junction nucleotides: 13. Germline V gives CDR1 SGHRS, CDR2 YFSETQ. The CDR3 DNA follows: TGCGCCAGCTTCCCCAGACAGGGGGCGCATGGCACCGGGGAGCTGTTTTTT. Residues: CASFPRQGAHGTGELFF.